This is a list of T cell receptor beta chains from one sample in a study of patients and donors after allogeneic stem cell transplantation. TCRdb processed the RT-PCR reads anew with MiXCR; each CDR3 protein has one entry. The sample lists 200,000 to 250,000 distinct CDR3 sequences, roughly 15% occurring once. The sample was blood, either unsorted or a sorted T cell fraction (not recorded which). The receptors derive from a human donor who was either an allogeneic HSCT recipient or a stem cell or donor lymphocyte infusion donor (not recorded which). It is not recorded whose cells these are; they may come from a transplant donor. The CDR3 runs from the conserved cysteine through the conserved F or W.

J: TRBJ1-5
V: TRBV12-3/TRBV12-4
CDR3: CASSFRGQEQPQHF

J: TRBJ2-1
V: TRBV20-1
CDR3: CSARDPGGERYNEQFF

J: TRBJ2-6
V: TRBV5-1
CDR3: CASSSRGLGGANVLTF

J: TRBJ2-2
V: TRBV7-8
CDR3: CASSLSGTRTGELFF

J: TRBJ2-1
V: TRBV29-1
CDR3: CSTTGTSGGWGEQFF

J: TRBJ2-1
V: TRBV6-5
CDR3: CASSYRGLAGNNEQFF

J: TRBJ2-3
V: TRBV5-4
CDR3: CASSSPGLHRGDTQYF

J: TRBJ2-7
V: TRBV24-1
CDR3: CATSDHRWGSGRTYEQYF

J: TRBJ2-3
V: TRBV7-2
CDR3: CASSLAAGARTDTQYF

J: TRBJ2-7
V: TRBV3-1
CDR3: CASSQARYEQYF

J: TRBJ2-1
V: TRBV5-1
CDR3: CASSSLGESLEQFF

J: TRBJ1-2
V: TRBV12-3/TRBV12-4
CDR3: CASSPLGSTYGYTF

J: TRBJ2-3
V: TRBV14
CDR3: CASSQDRTGHTDTQYF

J: TRBJ2-2
V: TRBV2
CDR3: CASSEVVHRGPGELFF

J: TRBJ2-1
V: TRBV7-2
CDR3: CASSTGQSYNEQFF

J: TRBJ2-2
V: TRBV10-3
CDR3: CAIRDGRGHTGELFF

J: .
V: TRBV4-2
CDR3: CASSQAQASGDGTQYF

J: TRBJ1-1
V: TRBV7-2
CDR3: CASSLGGDRAEAFF

J: TRBJ1-1
V: TRBV30
CDR3: CAWRRPWGRDTEAFF

J: TRBJ2-2
V: TRBV20-1
CDR3: CSVSKRNTGELFF

J: TRBJ1-6
V: TRBV18
CDR3: CASSIGQENSPLHF

J: TRBJ1-1
V: TRBV24-1
CDR3: CATSDKDRNTEAFF

J: TRBJ1-1
V: TRBV7-9
CDR3: CASTTGYTEAFF

J: TRBJ2-1
V: TRBV7-3
CDR3: CASSVDRVNNEQFF

J: TRBJ2-7
V: TRBV7-8
CDR3: CASSLISLYEQYF

J: TRBJ2-1
V: TRBV5-1
CDR3: CASSLEGGAYNEQFF

J: TRBJ2-4
V: TRBV12-3/TRBV12-4
CDR3: CASRRQGGNIQYF

J: TRBJ2-1
V: TRBV19
CDR3: CASSNHNEQFF

J: TRBJ1-1
V: TRBV9
CDR3: CASSVQGGSDTEAFF